The sequence of this TCR beta chain was determined in a study of blood T cell repertoires in COVID-19. Original processing methods: Nucleated cell counts were estimated from reference gene primer amplification. Measured with immunoSEQ multiplex PCR; TCRdb has only the in-frame clones, and not every one. V, J and clone size were drawn from that table, and D and trimming were deduced from the DNA. The sample yields approximately 290,000 clones, about 80% seen once. This CDR3 comprises 12 residues. Germline V gene sequence: CDR1 SGHAT, CDR2 FQNNGV. The V end lost 5 bases, the J end lost 3 bases, and 8 bases lay between the germline ends. Followed longitudinally, the Seattle patients had been enrolled during active infection.

The sample taken for sequencing was peripheral blood. The TCR sequence derives from a person aged 65-85 years with COVID-19, enrolled during active disease. The gene calls are TRBV11-2 and TRBJ2-7, with D unclear. CDR3 region: CASSPGLYEQYF. The CDR3 nucleotides are TGTGCCAGCAGCCCCGGTCTCTACGAGCAGTACTTC.